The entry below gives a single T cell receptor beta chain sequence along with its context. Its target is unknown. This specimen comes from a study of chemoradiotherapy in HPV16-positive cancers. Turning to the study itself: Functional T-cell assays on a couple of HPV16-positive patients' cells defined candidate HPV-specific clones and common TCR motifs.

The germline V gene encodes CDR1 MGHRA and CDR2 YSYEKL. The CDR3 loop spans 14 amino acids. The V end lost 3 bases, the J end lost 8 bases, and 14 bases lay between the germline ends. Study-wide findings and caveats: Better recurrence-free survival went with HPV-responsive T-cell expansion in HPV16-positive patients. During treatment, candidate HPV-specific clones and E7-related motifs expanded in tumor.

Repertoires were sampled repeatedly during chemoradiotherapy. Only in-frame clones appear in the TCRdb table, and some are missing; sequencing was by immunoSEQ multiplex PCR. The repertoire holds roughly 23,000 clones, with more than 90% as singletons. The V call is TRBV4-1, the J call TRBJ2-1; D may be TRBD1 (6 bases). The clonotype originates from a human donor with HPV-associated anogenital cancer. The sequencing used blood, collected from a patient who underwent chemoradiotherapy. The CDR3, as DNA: TGCGCCAGCAGCCAGCCGACAGGAGTTCATGAGCAGTTCTTC. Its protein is CASSQPTGVHEQFF.